The T cell receptor (beta chain) described here comes from a study of OX40 agonist ivuxolimab in advanced cancers. The wider study: The study gave patients intravenous ivuxolimab at 0.01 to 10 mg/kg every 2 weeks.

The timepoints at which blood was sampled were baseline, cycle 4 day 1, and cycle 7 day 1. There are 15 residues in the CDR3. The germline V gene encodes CDR1 SGHVS and CDR2 FNYEAQ. J was trimmed by 8 bases and V by 5 bases; bases with no gene match: 9. The method was immunoSEQ multiplex PCR; TCRdb's version includes in-frame clones alone and lacks a portion of them. The table includes 20,000 to 30,000 clones, about 87% detected once. The clonotype was recovered from an adult with an advanced solid tumor such as melanoma, head and neck, liver or kidney cancer. The V and J genes are TRBV7-6 and TRBJ1-2; 12 nucleotides agree with TRBD1. The source was CD4+ or CD8+ T cells sorted from blood, collected in a trial of the OX40 agonist ivuxolimab. CDR3 coding DNA: TGTGCCAGCAGCCCACGGGGACAGGGGGCGGAAGGCTACACCTTC. Its translation: CASSPRGQGAEGYTF.